This TCR beta chain was recovered during a study of post-analysis software for immune sequencing data. On the study more broadly: Relapsing-remitting, secondary progressive and progressive-relapsing multiple sclerosis were all included among the disease courses. Study results and limitations: Co-batched samples clustered tightly together by F measure. Controls had lower frequencies than patients of 4 or 5 TRBV segments, which included TRBV5-6, TRBV5-1 and TRBV20-1. There was significantly lower normalized Chao1 diversity in multiple sclerosis patients than in controls.

CDR1 is SQVTM, CDR2 ANQGSEA, per germline. V was clipped by 5 bases and J by 2 bases, with 19 bases between them. This CDR3 contains 16 residues. To note about this clonotype: The antigen is undetermined.

Researchers reported that TCR beta cDNA libraries carried unique molecular identifiers. TCRdb redid the calling of the PCR reads with MiXCR, one entry per CDR3 protein. Found here are about 540,000 distinct CDR3 sequences, around a third of them singletons; the top ten hold approximately 6%. The source of this sequence is a girl younger than 18 with multiple sclerosis. The specimen was blood. The chain uses TRBV29-1 and TRBJ2-1; possible D gene TRBD2, 6 bases. CDR3 in DNA: TGCAGCGTTCTCTCGTGGAGGGGCCCACCCTACAATGAGCAGTTCTTC. It is translated as CSVLSWRGPPYNEQFF.